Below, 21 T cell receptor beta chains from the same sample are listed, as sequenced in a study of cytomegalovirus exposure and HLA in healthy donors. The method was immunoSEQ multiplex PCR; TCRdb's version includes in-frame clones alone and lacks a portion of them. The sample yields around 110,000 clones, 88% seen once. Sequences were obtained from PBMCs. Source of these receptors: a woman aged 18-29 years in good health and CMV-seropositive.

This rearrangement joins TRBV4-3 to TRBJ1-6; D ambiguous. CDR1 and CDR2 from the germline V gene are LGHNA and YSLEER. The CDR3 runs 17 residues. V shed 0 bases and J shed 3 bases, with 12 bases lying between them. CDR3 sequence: CASSQDGNFYYNSPLHF. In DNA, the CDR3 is TGCGCCAGCAGCCAAGATGGTAACTTTTACTATAATTCACCCCTCCACTTT.

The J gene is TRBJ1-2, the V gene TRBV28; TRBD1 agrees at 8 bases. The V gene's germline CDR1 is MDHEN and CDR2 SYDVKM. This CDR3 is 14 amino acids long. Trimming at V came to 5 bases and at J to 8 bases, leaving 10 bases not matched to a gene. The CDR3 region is CASSPTGASMGYTF. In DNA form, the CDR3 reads TGTGCCAGCAGTCCGACAGGGGCTTCTATGGGCTACACCTTC.

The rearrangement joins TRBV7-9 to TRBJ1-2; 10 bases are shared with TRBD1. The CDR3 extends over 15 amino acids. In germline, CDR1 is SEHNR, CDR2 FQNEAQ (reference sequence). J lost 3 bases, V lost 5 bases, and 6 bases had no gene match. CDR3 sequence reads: CASSLFGTGDYGYTF. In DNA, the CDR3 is TGTGCCAGCAGCCTATTCGGGACAGGGGACTATGGCTACACCTTC.

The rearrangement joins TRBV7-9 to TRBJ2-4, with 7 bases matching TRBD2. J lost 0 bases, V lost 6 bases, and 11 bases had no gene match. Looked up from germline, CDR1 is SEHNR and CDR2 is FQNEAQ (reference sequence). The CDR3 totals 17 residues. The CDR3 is CASSAIDGTIAKNIQYF. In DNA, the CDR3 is TGTGCCAGCAGTGCGATCGACGGGACTATAGCCAAAAACATTCAGTACTTC.

The CDR3 sequence: CASSYSRQGSSYEQYF. CDR3 DNA: TGTGCCAGCAGTTACTCAAGACAGGGGTCCTCCTACGAGCAGTACTTC. The V gene is TRBV6-6, the J gene TRBJ2-7; TRBD1 matches at 8 bases. Germline assignment: CDR1 MNHNY and CDR2 SVGAGI (reference sequence). J was trimmed by 0 bases and V by 0 bases; bases with no gene match: 4. The CDR3 contains 16 residues.

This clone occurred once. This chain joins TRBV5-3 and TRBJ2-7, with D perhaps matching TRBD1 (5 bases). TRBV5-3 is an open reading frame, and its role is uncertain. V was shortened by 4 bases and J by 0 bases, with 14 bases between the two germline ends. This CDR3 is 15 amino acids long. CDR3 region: CARSPDSPSSYEQYV. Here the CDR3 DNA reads TGTGCCAGAAGCCCTGACAGTCCAAGCTCCTACGAGCAGTACGTC.

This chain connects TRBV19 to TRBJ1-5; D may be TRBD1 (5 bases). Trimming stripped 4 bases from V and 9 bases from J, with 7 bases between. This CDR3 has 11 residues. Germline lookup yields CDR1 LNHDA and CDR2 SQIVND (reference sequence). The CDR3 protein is CASSSQGPQHF. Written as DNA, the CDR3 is TGTGCCAGTAGTAGTCAGGGGCCCCAGCATTTT.

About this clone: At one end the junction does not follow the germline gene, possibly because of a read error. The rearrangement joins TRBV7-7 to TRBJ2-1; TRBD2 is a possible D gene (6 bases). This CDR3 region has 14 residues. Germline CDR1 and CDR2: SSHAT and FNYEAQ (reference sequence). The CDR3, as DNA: TGTGCTAGCAGCTTGGGCGGGGCTGACAATGAGCAGTTCTTC. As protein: CASSLGGADNEQFF.

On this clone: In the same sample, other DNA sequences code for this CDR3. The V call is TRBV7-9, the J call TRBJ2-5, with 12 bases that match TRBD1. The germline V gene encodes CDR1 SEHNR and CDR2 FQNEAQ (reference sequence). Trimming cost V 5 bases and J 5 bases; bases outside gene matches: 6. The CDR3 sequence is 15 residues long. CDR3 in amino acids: CASSVSGTGGETQYF. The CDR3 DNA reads TGTGCCAGCAGCGTATCCGGGACAGGGGGCGAGACCCAGTACTTC.

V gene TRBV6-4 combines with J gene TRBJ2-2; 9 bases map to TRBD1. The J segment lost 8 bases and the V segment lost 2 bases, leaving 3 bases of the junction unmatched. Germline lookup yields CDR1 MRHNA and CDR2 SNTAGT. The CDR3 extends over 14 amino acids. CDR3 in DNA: TGTGCCAGCAGTGACACAGGGGGCGCAGGGGAGCTGTTTTTT. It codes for CASSDTGGAGELFF.

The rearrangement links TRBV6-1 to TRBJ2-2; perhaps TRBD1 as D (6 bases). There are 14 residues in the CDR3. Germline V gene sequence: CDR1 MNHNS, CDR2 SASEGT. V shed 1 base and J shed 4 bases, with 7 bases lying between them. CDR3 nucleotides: TGTGCCAGCAGTGAAGGACAGGTCACCGGGGAGCTGTTTTTT. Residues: CASSEGQVTGELFF.

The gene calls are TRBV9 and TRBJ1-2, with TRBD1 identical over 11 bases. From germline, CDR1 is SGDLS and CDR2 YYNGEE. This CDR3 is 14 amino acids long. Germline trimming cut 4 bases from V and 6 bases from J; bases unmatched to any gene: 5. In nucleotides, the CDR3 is TGTGCCAGCAGCTCCAGGACAGGGGGCAATGGCTACACCTTC. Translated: CASSSRTGGNGYTF.

The CDR3: CATSHGTSGSEQYF. For the CDR3, the DNA is TGTGCCACCAGCCACGGGACATCAGGGTCCGAGCAGTACTTC. The V call is TRBV15, the J call TRBJ2-7, with D possibly being TRBD1 (6 bases). The CDR3 consists of 14 residues. With 5 bases removed from V and 6 bases from J, the gap between germline ends came to 17 bases. Germline V gene data show CDR1 as LNHNV and CDR2 as YYDKDF (reference sequence).

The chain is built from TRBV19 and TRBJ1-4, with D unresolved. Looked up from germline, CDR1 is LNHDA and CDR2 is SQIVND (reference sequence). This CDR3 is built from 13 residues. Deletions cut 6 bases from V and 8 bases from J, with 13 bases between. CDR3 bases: TGTGCCAGTAGCCCCAAGACTCGAGAAAAACTGTTTTTT. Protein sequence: CASSPKTREKLFF.

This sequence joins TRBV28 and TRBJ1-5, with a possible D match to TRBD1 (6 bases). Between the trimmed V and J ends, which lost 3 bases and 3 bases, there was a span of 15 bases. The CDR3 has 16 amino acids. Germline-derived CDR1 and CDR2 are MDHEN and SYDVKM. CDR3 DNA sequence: TGTGCCAGCAGTTTGGGGGGGGCTCTGGCCAATCAGCCCCAGCATTTT. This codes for CASSLGGALANQPQHF.

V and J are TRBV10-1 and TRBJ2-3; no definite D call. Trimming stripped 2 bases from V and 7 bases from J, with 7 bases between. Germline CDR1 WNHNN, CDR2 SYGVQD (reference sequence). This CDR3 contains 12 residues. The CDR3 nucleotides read TGCGCCAGCAGTGAGACTCCTTATACGCAGTATTTT. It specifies CASSETPYTQYF.

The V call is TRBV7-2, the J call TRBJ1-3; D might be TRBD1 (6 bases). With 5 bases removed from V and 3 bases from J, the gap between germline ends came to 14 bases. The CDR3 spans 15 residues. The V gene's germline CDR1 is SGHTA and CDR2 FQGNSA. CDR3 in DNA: TGTGCCAGCAGCAGGGGAACAGGGCTTGGAAACACCATATATTTT. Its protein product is CASSRGTGLGNTIYF.

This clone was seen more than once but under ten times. In DNA, the CDR3 is TGTGCCAGCAGTGACTCCACAGGTGATGGCTACACCTTC. As protein: CASSDSTGDGYTF. V gene TRBV6-4 combines with J gene TRBJ1-2, with D possibly matching TRBD1 (5 bases). The CDR3 has 13 amino acids. CDR1 and CDR2 (germline): MRHNA, SNTAGT. Trimming took 0 bases from V and 6 from J, leaving 8 bases between them.

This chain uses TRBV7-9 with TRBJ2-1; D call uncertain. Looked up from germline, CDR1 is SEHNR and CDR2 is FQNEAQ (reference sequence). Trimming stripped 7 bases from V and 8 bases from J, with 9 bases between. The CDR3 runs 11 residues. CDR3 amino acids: CASTLVDEQFF. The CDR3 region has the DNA TGTGCCAGCACTCTTGTCGATGAGCAGTTCTTC.

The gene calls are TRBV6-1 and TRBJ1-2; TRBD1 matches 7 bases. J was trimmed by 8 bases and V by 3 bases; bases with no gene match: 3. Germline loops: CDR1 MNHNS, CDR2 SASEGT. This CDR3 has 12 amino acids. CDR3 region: CASSDWDRGYTF. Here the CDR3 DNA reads TGTGCCAGCAGTGATTGGGACAGAGGCTACACCTTC.

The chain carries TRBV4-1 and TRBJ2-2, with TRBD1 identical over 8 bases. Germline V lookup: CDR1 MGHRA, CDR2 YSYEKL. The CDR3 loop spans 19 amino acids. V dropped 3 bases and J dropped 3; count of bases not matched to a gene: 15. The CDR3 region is CASSHFAHTQGVDTGELFF. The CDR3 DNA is TGCGCCAGCAGCCATTTCGCACACACACAGGGGGTGGACACCGGGGAGCTGTTTTTT.